The sequence of this T cell receptor beta chain was determined in a study of cytotoxic CD8 clonotypes in ibrutinib-treated CLL. Broader study findings: Public clonotypes, an uncommon group, contracted or remained stable on treatment. Collection times varied between progressing and sustained-remission patients. Measured clonality at baseline was greater than in age-matched healthy donors and tracked with circulating CD8+ T-cell counts.

The data were produced by immunoSEQ multiplex PCR, yet TCRdb's version contains in-frame clones alone and is incomplete. The sample holds 70,000 to 80,000 clones, less than 85% seen once. Germline V gene sequence: CDR1 SNHLY, CDR2 FYNNEI. The ends were cut back, 4 bases at V and 4 bases at J, with 10 bases in the middle. The length of the CDR3 is 13 residues. In its sample, this clone was seen once. Its specificity is unknown. TCR beta library input comprised approximately 2 micrograms of genomic DNA from cryopreserved PBMCs. The V and J genes are TRBV2 and TRBJ2-5, with D maybe TRBD2 (5 bases). The sequence derives from a human donor with chronic lymphocytic leukemia. The sample in question was PBMCs, obtained after 24 months of ibrutinib treatment. The DNA of the CDR3 is TGTGCCAGCAGTGCCCGCGGAGGAGAGACCCAGTACTTC. Translated: CASSARGGETQYF.